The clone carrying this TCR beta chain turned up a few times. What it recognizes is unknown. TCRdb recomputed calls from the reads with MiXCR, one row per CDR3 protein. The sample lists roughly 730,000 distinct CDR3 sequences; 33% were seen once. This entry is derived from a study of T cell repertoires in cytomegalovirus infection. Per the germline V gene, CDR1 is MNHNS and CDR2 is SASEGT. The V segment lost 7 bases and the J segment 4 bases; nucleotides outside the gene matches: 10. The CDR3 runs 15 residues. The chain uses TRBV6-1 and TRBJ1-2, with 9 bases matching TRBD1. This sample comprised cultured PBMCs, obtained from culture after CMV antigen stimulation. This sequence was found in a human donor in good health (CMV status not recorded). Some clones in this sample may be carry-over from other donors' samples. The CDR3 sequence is CASNTGGFPPYGYTF. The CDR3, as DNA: TGTGCCAGCAACACAGGGGGCTTTCCCCCCTATGGCTACACCTTC.